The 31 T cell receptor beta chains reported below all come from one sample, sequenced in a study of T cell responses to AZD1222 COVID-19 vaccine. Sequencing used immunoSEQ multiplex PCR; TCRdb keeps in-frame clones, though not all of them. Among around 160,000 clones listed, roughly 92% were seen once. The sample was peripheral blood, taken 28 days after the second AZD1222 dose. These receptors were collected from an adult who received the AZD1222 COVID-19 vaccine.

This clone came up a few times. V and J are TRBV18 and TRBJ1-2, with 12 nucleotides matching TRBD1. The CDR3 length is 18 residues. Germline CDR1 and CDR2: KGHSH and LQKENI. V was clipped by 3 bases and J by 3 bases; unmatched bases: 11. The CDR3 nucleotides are TGTGCCAGCTCACCTTTGCGGGACAGGGGGCTCCGTGACTATGGCTACACCTTC. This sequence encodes CASSPLRDRGLRDYGYTF.

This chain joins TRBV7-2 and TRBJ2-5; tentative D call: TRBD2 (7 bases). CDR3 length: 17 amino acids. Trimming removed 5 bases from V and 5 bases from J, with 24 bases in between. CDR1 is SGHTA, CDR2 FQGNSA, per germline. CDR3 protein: CASSPQGGAGARETQYF. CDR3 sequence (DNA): TGTGCCAGCAGCCCTCAAGGGGGGGCGGGGGCGCGGGAGACCCAGTACTTC.

In DNA form, the CDR3 reads TGCAGCGTTGAAGATGATGGGACAGGGGGATATGGCTACACCTTC. Its protein product is CSVEDDGTGGYGYTF. This rearrangement joins TRBV29-1 to TRBJ1-2; 11 nucleotides align to TRBD1. V shed 0 bases and J 5 bases; nucleotides not matched to a gene: 5. CDR3 length equals 15 residues. The germline CDR1 and CDR2 sequences are SQVTM and ANQGSEA.

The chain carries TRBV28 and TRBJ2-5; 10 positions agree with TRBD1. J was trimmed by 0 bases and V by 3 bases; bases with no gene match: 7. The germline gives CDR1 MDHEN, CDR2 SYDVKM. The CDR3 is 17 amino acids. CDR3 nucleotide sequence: TGTGCCAGCAGTTTTCAAACCGGGACAGGGGACCAAGAGACCCAGTACTTC. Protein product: CASSFQTGTGDQETQYF.

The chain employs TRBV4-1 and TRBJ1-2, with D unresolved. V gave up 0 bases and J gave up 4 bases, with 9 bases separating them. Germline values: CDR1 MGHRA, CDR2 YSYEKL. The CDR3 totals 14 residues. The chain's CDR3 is CASSQDGRGYGYTF. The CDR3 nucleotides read TGCGCCAGCAGCCAAGACGGACGTGGCTATGGCTACACCTTC.

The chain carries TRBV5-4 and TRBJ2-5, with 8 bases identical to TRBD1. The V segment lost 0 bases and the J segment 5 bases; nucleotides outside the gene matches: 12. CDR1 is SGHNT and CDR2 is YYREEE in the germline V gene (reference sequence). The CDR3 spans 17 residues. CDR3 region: CASSLVGQGSAGETQYF. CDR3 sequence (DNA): TGTGCCAGCAGCTTGGTTGGACAGGGCAGTGCAGGGGAGACCCAGTACTTC.

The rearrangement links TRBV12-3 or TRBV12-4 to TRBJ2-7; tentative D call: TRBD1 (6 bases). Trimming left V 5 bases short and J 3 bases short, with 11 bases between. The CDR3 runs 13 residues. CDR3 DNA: TGTGCCAGCAGTACAGGGATTGGCTACGAGCAGTACTTC. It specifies CASSTGIGYEQYF.

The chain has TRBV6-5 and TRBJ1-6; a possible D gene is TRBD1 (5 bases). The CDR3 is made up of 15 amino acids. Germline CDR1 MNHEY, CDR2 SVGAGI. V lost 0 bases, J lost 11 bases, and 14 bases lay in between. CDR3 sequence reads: CASSYSPGGQAPLHF. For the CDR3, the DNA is TGTGCCAGCAGTTACTCCCCCGGGGGTCAGGCACCCCTCCACTTT.

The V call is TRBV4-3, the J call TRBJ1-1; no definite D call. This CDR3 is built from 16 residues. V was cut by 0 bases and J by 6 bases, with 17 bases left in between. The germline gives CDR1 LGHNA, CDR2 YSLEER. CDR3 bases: TGCGCCAGCAGCCAAGATCCCGGCCGCGCGGTCGCTGAAGCTTTCTTT. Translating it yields CASSQDPGRAVAEAFF.

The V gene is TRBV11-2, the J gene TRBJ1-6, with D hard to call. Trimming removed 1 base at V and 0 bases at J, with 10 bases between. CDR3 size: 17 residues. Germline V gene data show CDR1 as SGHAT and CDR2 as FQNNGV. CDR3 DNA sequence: TGTGCCAGCAGCTTAGTCCCCGGGAACTCCTATAATTCACCCCTCCACTTT. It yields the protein CASSLVPGNSYNSPLHF.

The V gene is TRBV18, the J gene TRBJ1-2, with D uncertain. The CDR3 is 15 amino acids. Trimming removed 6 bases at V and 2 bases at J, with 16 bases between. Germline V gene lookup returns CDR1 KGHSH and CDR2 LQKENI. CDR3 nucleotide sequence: TGTGCCAGCTCCGCGACGTCAAGAGGGAACTATGGCTACACCTTC. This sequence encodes CASSATSRGNYGYTF.

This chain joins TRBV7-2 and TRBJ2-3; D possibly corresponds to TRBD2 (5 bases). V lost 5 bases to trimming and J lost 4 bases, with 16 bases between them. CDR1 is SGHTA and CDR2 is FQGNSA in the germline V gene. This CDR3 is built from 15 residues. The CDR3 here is CASSPVLVGADTQYF. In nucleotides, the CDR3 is TGTGCCAGCAGCCCGGTACTAGTAGGAGCAGATACGCAGTATTTT.

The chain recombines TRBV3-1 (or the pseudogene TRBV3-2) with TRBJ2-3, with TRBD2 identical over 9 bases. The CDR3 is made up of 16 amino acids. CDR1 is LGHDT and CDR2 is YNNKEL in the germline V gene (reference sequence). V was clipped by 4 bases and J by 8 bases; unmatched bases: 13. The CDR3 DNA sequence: TGTGCCAGCAGCCCAAGGACTAGCGACCTCTGGCGTACGCAGTATTTT. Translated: CASSPRTSDLWRTQYF.

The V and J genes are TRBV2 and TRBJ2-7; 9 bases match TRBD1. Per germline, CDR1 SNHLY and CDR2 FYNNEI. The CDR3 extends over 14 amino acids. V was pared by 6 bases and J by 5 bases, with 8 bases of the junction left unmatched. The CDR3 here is CASSPGQGGNEQYF. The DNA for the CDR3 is TGTGCCAGCAGCCCGGGACAGGGAGGGAACGAGCAGTACTTC.

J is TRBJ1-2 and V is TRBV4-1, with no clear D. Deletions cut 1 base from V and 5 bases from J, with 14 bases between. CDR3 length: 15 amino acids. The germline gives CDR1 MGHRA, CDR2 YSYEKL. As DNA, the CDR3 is TGCGCCAGCAGCCAAGGCCCGACGGTGCCTTATGGCTACACCTTC. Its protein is CASSQGPTVPYGYTF.

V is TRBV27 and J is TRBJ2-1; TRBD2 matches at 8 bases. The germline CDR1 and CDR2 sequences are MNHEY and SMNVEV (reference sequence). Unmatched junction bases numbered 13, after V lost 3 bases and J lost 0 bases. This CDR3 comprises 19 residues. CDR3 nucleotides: TGTGCCAGCAGTTTTTCTGGACTAGCCCCGACTAGCTCCTACAATGAGCAGTTCTTC. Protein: CASSFSGLAPTSSYNEQFF.

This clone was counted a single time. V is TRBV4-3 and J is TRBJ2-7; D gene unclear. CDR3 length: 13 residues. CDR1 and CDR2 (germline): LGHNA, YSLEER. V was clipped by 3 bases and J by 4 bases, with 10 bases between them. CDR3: CASSQGFRYEQYF. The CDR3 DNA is TGCGCCAGCAGCCAGGGTTTCAGATACGAGCAGTACTTC.

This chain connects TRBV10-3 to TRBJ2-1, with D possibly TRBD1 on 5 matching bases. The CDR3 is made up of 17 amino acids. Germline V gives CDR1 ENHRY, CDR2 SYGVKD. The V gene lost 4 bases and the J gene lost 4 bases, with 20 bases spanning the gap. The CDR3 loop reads CAISGKIGAPPYNEQFF. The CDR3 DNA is TGTGCCATCAGTGGGAAGATTGGGGCGCCCCCTTACAATGAGCAGTTCTTC.

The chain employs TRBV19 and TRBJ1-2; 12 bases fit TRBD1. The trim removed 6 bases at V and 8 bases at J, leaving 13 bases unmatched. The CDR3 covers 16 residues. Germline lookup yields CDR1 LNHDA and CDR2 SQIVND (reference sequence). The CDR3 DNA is TGTGCCAGTAGGCCGGGACAGGGGGCGGAGGGCCGGGGCTACACCTTC. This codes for CASRPGQGAEGRGYTF.

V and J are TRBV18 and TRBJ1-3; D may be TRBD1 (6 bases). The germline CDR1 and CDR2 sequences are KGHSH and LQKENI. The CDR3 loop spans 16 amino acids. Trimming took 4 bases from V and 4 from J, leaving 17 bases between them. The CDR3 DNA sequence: TGTGCCAGCTCACTACCATCGACAGGTTCGGGAAACACCATATATTTT. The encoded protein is CASSLPSTGSGNTIYF.

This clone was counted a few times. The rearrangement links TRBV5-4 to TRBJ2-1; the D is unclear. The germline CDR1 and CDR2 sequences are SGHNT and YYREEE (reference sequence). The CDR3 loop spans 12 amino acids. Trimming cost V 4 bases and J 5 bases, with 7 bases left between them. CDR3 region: CASSGWNNEQFF. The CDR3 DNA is TGTGCCAGCAGCGGGTGGAACAATGAGCAGTTCTTC.

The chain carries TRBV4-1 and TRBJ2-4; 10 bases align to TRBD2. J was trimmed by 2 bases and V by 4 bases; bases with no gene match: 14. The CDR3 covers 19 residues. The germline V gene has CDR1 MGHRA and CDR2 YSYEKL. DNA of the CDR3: TGCGCCAGCAGCCCCCGAGGGGAGCGGGAGGGCCGGTCCAAAAACATTCAGTACTTC. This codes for CASSPRGEREGRSKNIQYF.

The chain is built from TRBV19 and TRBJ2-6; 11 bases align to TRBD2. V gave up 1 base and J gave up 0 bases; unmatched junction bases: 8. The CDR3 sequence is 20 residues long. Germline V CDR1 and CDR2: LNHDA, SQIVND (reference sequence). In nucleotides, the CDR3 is TGTGCCAGTAGTATAGCATTGACTAGCGGGAAGAGCTCTGGGGCCAACGTCCTGACTTTC. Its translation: CASSIALTSGKSSGANVLTF.

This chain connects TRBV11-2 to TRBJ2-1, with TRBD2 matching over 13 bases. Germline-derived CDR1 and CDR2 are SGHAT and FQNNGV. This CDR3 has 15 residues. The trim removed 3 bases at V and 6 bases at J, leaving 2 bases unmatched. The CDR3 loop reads CASSLGLAGTNEQFF. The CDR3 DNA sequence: TGTGCCAGCAGCTTGGGACTAGCGGGGACCAATGAGCAGTTCTTC.

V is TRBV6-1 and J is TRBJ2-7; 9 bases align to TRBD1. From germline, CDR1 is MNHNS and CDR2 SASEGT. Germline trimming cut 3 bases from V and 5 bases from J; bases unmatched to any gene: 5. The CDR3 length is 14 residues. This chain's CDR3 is CASSDPGQGDEQYF. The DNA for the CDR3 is TGTGCCAGCAGTGACCCGGGACAGGGAGACGAGCAGTACTTC.

For the CDR3, the DNA is TGTGCCAGCAGCCAAGACAACACAGGGGCAGATACGCAGTATTTT. Protein product: CASSQDNTGADTQYF. V gene TRBV3-1 (or the pseudogene TRBV3-2) combines with J gene TRBJ2-3; TRBD1 matches 7 bases. CDR3 length: 15 amino acids. Looked up from germline, CDR1 is LGHDT and CDR2 is YNNKEL (reference sequence). Losses at the gene ends were 0 bases for V and 4 bases for J; bases not matched to a gene: 4.

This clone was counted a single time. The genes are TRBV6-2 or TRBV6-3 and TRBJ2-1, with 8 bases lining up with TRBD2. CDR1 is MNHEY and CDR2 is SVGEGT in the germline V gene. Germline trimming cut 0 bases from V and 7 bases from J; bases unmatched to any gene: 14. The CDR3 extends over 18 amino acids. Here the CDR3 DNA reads TGTGCCAGCAGTTACTCGAAGCCGGGAGGGCCGGGAGGAAATGAGCAGTTCTTC. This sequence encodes CASSYSKPGGPGGNEQFF.

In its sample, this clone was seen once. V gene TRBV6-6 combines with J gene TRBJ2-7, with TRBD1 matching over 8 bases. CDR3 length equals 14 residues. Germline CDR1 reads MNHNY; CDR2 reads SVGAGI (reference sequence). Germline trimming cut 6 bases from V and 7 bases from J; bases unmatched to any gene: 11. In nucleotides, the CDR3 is TGTGCCAGCAGCGTCGGACAGGGCGACTGGGAGCAGTACTTC. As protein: CASSVGQGDWEQYF.

CDR3 protein: CASSGTVSGNTIYF. CDR3 DNA: TGTGCCAGCAGCGGGACAGTATCTGGAAACACCATATATTTT. This chain links TRBV5-6 with TRBJ1-3; 7 bases match TRBD1. CDR3 length: 14 residues. Germline V gene lookup returns CDR1 SGHDT and CDR2 YYEEEE. After removal of 4 bases from V and 1 base from J, the junction contained 2 bases not matched to a gene.

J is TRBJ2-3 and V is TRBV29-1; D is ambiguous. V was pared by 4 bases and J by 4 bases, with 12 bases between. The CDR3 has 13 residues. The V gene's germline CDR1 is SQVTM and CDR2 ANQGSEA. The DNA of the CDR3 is TGCAGCGTTGGGGCCAGCGTTGCAGATACGCAGTATTTT. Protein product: CSVGASVADTQYF.

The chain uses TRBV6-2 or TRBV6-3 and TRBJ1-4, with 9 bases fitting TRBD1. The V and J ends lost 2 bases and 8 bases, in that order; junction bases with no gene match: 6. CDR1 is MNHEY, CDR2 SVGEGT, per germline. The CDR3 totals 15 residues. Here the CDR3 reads CASSYRRTGAEKLFF. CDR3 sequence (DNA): TGTGCCAGCAGTTACCGGCGGACAGGGGCAGAAAAACTGTTTTTT.